This TCR beta chain was captured by sequencing in a study of T cells in Graves' hyperthyroidism and ophthalmopathy (dated by TCRdb to about 2019). Regarding the study in general: Peripheral blood samples were taken at the time of initial diagnosis, prior to any treatment. Following sampling, methimazole starting at 30 mg daily was given to hyperthyroidism patients, and high-dose intravenous methylprednisolone was given to ophthalmopathy patients. The paper reports TCR Vbeta CDR3 sequencing of approximately 140 peripheral blood samples: approximately 43 ophthalmopathy, under 80 hyperthyroidism and around 17 progressor patients. Prospective prediction of ophthalmopathy was tested in an independent validation cohort of some 20 hyperthyroidism patients and 15 to 17 patients who later progressed to ophthalmopathy. A discovery cohort of about a hundred patients, approximately 45 with Graves' ophthalmopathy and 57 with stable Graves' hyperthyroidism, was used to find distinguishing TCR V-J signatures. The roughly 100 discovery patients were divided at random into training and test sets in a 7:3 ratio. In several Graves' hyperthyroidism patients, the study also compared T-cell repertoires from thyroid tissue with T-cell repertoires from blood.

TCR beta CDR3 regions were amplified from RNA transcripts. The TCR CDR3 was subjected to a first round of RT-PCR using the HTBI primer set and the Qiagen OneStep RT-PCR kit. Libraries were constructed in a second round of multiplex PCR, after which size selection and purification were performed. Sequencing of the libraries was done on an Illumina HiSeq2000 using paired-end 100 bp reads. The study's processing was this. SOAPnuke was used to process the raw data, removing reads that contained adapters or uncalled bases, had a mean Phred below 15, or lacked an exact match to the constant primer or identifier. COPE v1.2.5 was used to merge high-quality paired reads, and clonotypes were defined as unique nucleotide sequences. MiTCR v1.1 was used to align the clonotypes against IMGT TRBV, TRBD and TRBJ reference segments. The analysis included only V-J combinations with a frequency above 0.0001, which together covered approximately 99% of the repertoires. A TCS score was defined as the ratio of F50 (clonal expansion) to E x V (chaos), with BLOSUM62-based TCRdist applied between CDR3 peptides within each V-J. Welch's t-statistics and random forest reduced 514 V-J features to about 12, which were used in a naive Bayes classifier (R e1071). The public reads were quality trimmed at Q25 with fastp and then assembled into clones with MiXCR by TCRdb, keeping productive beta chains. When rows share a CDR3 protein, they turn into one entry using the most common DNA and genes. In this record, the V and J calls reflect TCRdb's handling and not the investigators' own analysis. Recorded for this sample are about 510,000 distinct CDR3 sequences; 11% to 15% of them occurred a single time. Over 11% of the sample goes to the ten largest clones.

This clonotype was recorded a few times. Its antigen is unknown. Per-nucleotide qualities are absent, and no much larger clonotype sits a single base away. A patient counted as having stable Graves' hyperthyroidism if no progression to ophthalmopathy occurred over 18 months of follow-up. The hyperthyroidism patients were between 18 and 65 years old and newly diagnosed, with a disease duration of less than 2 months. Patients with uncontrolled infections, other autoimmune diseases, pregnancy or lactation were excluded. Diagnoses relied on clinical symptoms, serum thyroxine and TRAb, thyroid ultrasound and orbital computed tomography. Ficoll-Paque density gradient centrifugation was used to isolate PBMCs from around 9.1 ml of fresh peripheral blood. Trizol reagent was used to extract total RNA, and RNA quality was then checked on an Agilent 2100 Bioanalyzer. Overall study results and their limits: In validation, the model predicted progression to ophthalmopathy with roughly 70% sensitivity and approximately 72% specificity, a median of around 6.6 months before onset. Ophthalmopathy was separated from stable hyperthyroidism by a 13 V-J signature model, with around 88% sensitivity and just over 81% specificity obtained in cross-validation and 80%/75% obtained in testing. Sample size was not statistically predetermined, and investigators were not blinded to group allocation. Most expanded thyroid clonotypes (frequency above 0.001) were also detected in blood, suggesting blood repertoires may reflect thyroid immune responses.

The CDR1 and CDR2 encoded by the germline V gene are SQVTM and ANQGSEA. Measured from the cysteine to the phenylalanine, the CDR3 is 13 residues long. Of all the DNA, just the CDR3 is kept, 39 bases in frame from base 1. The sequencing input was blood. This clonotype was sampled from a woman aged 35 to 49 with Graves' hyperthyroidism. The chain employs TRBV29-1 and TRBJ2-7, and TRBD1 aligns with 10 junction nucleotides. DNA sequence: TGCAGTGCTGGACAGGGGGGAAATTACGAGCAGTACTTC. Its amino acids are CSAGQGGNYEQYF.